A single sample gave rise to the 5 T cell receptor beta chains below, sequenced in a study of CD8 T cells in Susac syndrome (dated 2019 in TCRdb). Library construction relied on the immunoSEQ multiplex PCR assay. RNA was extracted using the RNeasy kit, and about 0.5 to 1 ug of the RNA was reverse transcribed with random hexamers. TCRdb itself trimmed the public reads at Q25 with fastp, ran MiXCR and retained productive beta chains. Rows with one shared CDR3 protein collapse into an entry with the most common genes and DNA. The sample yields some 130,000 distinct CDR3 sequences; over 90% were counted once. The ten most abundant clones make up roughly 0.2% of the sample. Sequenced material: CD8+ T cells from PBMCs. Receptors were obtained from a human donor with Susac syndrome.

As regards this clonotype: Compared with germline, one end of the junction differs, possibly owing to a read error. The chain couples TRBV30 to TRBJ1-2; TRBD1 agrees at 7 bases. The CDR3 runs to 16 residues. Looked up from germline, CDR1 is GTSNPN and CDR2 is SVGIG (reference sequence). CDR3 sequence: CTWSGGDRMRYYGYTF. Here the CDR3 DNA reads TGTACCTGGAGTGGTGGGGACAGAATGAGGTACTATGGCTACACCTTC.

In this sample, this clonotype turned up once. In DNA, the CDR3 is TGCAGCGTTGCCCAGGACTATGGCTACACCTTC. It encodes CSVAQDYGYTF. The J gene is TRBJ1-2, the V gene TRBV29-1; D is unclear. The V end was cut by 4 bases, the J end by 3 bases, with 6 bases between. The CDR3 is 11 amino acids. Germline V lookup: CDR1 SQVTM, CDR2 ANQGSEA. Looking up the rest from reference TRBV29-1 and TRBJ1-2 gives the full variable domain: SAVISQKPSRDICQRGTSLTIQCQVDSQVTMMFWYRQQPGQSLTLIATANQGSEATYESGFVIDKFPISRPNLTFSTLTVSNMSPEDSSIYLCSVAQDYGYTFGSGTRLTVV.

V usage is TRBV7-9 and J usage is TRBJ2-1; no firm D call. Germline loops: CDR1 SEHNR, CDR2 FQNEAQ (reference sequence). V lost 5 bases, J lost 6 bases, and 8 bases lay in between. The CDR3 consists of 12 residues. The chain's CDR3 is CASSGRSNEQFF. The CDR3 DNA sequence: TGTGCCAGCAGCGGACGATCCAATGAGCAGTTCTTC.

V gene TRBV5-1 combines with J gene TRBJ2-7; TRBD2 might be the D (6 bases). This CDR3 spans 15 amino acids. The germline V and J ends were trimmed by 0 bases and 5 bases, with 15 bases remaining between them. Germline V CDR1 and CDR2: SGHRS, YFSETQ. CDR3: CASSLGTKSGNEQYF. CDR3 nucleotides: TGCGCCAGCAGCTTGGGGACTAAGTCAGGCAACGAGCAGTACTTC.

The J gene is TRBJ2-1, the V gene TRBV20-1; a possible D gene is TRBD2 (6 bases). The germline gives CDR1 DFQATT, CDR2 SNEGSKA (reference sequence). V lost 5 bases to trimming and J lost 0 bases, with 11 bases between them. There are 14 residues in the CDR3. This chain's CDR3 is CSAGSSDSYNEQFF. The CDR3, as DNA: TGCAGTGCTGGATCTAGCGACTCCTACAATGAGCAGTTCTTC.